This TCR beta chain was captured by sequencing in a study of T cell repertoires in ileal Crohn's disease. Trimming took 2 bases from V and 7 from J; bases not matched to a gene: 5. Germline lookup yields CDR1 MDHEN and CDR2 SYDVKM. CDR3 size: 14 residues. The table lists this clone with a few counts. Its target is not known. Profiling relied on immunoSEQ multiplex PCR, and the TCRdb table lists in-frame clones only, not all of them. The table has roughly 13,000 clones, 87% seen once. Whole-study findings and limits: Clonality above 26.8% at surgery always came with endoscopic recurrence.

Sequences were obtained from ileal tissue. J is TRBJ1-2 and V is TRBV28; 9 bases match TRBD1. The clonotype was recovered from an adult with Crohn's disease. CDR3 in amino acids: CASSLGTGRVGYTF. CDR3 coding DNA: TGTGCCAGCAGTTTAGGGACAGGGCGGGTTGGCTACACCTTC.